What follows are 28 T cell receptor beta chains derived from one specimen sequenced in a study of T cells after posttransplantation cyclophosphamide. TCRdb keeps only in-frame clones here, not all; method: immunoSEQ multiplex PCR. Here the sample spans 11,000 or so clones, roughly 95% being singletons. Sequenced material: naive CD8+ T cells sorted from PBMCs. The source of these receptors is a man aged 25 to 40 in good health and a related stem cell transplant donor.

This clone was observed once. This chain connects TRBV6-5 to TRBJ2-3, with D uncertain. The V gene's germline CDR1 is MNHEY and CDR2 SVGAGI. V lost 7 bases to trimming and J lost 3 bases, with 17 bases between them. The CDR3 totals 15 residues. CDR3 DNA: TGTGCCAGCATGCTGGGTGGTGTGAGGACAGATACGCAGTATTTT. Protein: CASMLGGVRTDTQYF.

V and J are TRBV7-3 and TRBJ2-5; perhaps TRBD1 as D (5 bases). The CDR3 spans 17 residues. Trimming took off 5 bases at V and 0 bases at J, with 19 bases between the two ends. Germline lookup yields CDR1 SGHTA and CDR2 FQGTGA. The chain's CDR3 is CASSPMAGGRDQETQYF. CDR3 DNA: TGTGCCAGCAGCCCAATGGCCGGTGGCAGGGACCAAGAGACCCAGTACTTC. Together with reference TRBV7-3 and TRBJ2-5, the CDR3 gives the full variable domain: GAGVSQTPSNKVTEKGKYVELRCDPISGHTALYWYRQSLGQGPEFLIYFQGTGAADDSGLPNDRFFAVRPEGSVSTLKIQRTERGDSAVYLCASSPMAGGRDQETQYFGPGTRLLVL.

CDR3 protein: CASSLSGRGGGEQFF. In nucleotides, the CDR3 is TGTGCCAGCAGCTTATCCGGACGGGGGGGTGGTGAGCAGTTCTTC. The chain combines TRBV7-2 with TRBJ2-1; 8 bases are a match to TRBD2. There are 15 residues in the CDR3. Losses at the gene ends were 2 bases for V and 9 bases for J; bases not matched to a gene: 9. Per the germline V gene, CDR1 is SGHTA and CDR2 is FQGNSA. The complete variable domain, with remaining parts taken from reference TRBV7-2 and TRBJ2-1, reads GAGVSQSPSNKVTEKGKDVELRCDPISGHTALYWYRQSLGQGLEFLIYFQGNSAPDKSGLPSDRFSAERTGGSVSTLTIQRTQQEDSAVYLCASSLSGRGGGEQFFGPGTRLTVL.

The CDR3 is CSAEGGRTGELFF. CDR3 nucleotide sequence: TGCAGCGCAGAAGGAGGGAGAACCGGGGAGCTGTTTTTT. This chain uses TRBV29-1 with TRBJ2-2; possible D gene TRBD2, 6 bases. The CDR3 loop spans 13 amino acids. Per germline, CDR1 SQVTM and CDR2 ANQGSEA. The ends were cut back, 7 bases at V and 5 bases at J, with 14 bases in the middle.

This chain joins TRBV4-2 and TRBJ2-7; D is unclear. This CDR3 has 14 amino acids. V was clipped by 6 bases and J by 1 base, with 13 bases between them. CDR1 is LGHNA, CDR2 YNFKEQ, per germline. CDR3 DNA: TGTGCCAGCAGTCCCCCTAGACCGTCCTACGAGCAGTACTTC. Protein: CASSPPRPSYEQYF.

J is TRBJ1-2 and V is TRBV2; D is perhaps TRBD1 (5 bases). In germline, CDR1 is SNHLY, CDR2 FYNNEI. Trimming shortened V by 6 bases and J by 1 base, and 12 bases separated the two germline ends. This CDR3 comprises 14 residues. Here the CDR3 reads CASSTGTDNYGYTF. The CDR3 region has the DNA TGTGCCAGCAGCACCGGGACTGATAACTATGGCTACACCTTC.

This chain uses TRBV21-1 with TRBJ2-1; no DNA check was done on the table's D call, TRBD1. TRBV21-1 is tagged as a pseudogene. The CDR3 is 15 residues long. CDR3 residues: CASAFPGPPRDEQFF. CDR3 in DNA: TGTGCCAGCGCTTTCCCCGGGCCCCCCAGGGATGAGCAGTTCTTC.

The chain joins TRBV28 to TRBJ2-7, with TRBD1 identical over 9 bases. This CDR3 has 16 residues. Trimming cost V 5 bases and J 4 bases; bases outside gene matches: 12. Germline assignment: CDR1 MDHEN and CDR2 SYDVKM. The CDR3 DNA follows: TGTGCCAGCAGTCCCCTCCTACAGGGGGCGAGGTACGAGCAGTACTTC. It encodes CASSPLLQGARYEQYF. The entire variable domain, with the rest obtained from reference TRBV28 and TRBJ2-7, is as follows: DVKVTQSSRYLVKRTGEKVFLECVQDMDHENMFWYRQDPGLGLRLIYFSYDVKMKEKGDIPEGYSVSREKKERFSLILESASTNQTSMYLCASSPLLQGARYEQYFGPGTRLTVT.

The CDR3 protein is CASSLSGQGAGGYTF. The CDR3 DNA sequence: TGTGCCAGCAGTTTATCCGGACAGGGGGCCGGGGGCTACACCTTC. The gene calls are TRBV27 and TRBJ1-2; 11 bases are a match to TRBD1. Per germline, CDR1 MNHEY and CDR2 SMNVEV (reference sequence). This CDR3 contains 15 residues. V shed 0 bases and J 8 bases; nucleotides not matched to a gene: 5.

The J gene is TRBJ1-1, the V gene TRBV2; 7 bases fit TRBD1. This CDR3 contains 16 residues. Germline V gene lookup returns CDR1 SNHLY and CDR2 FYNNEI. V gave up 1 base and J gave up 10 bases; unmatched junction bases: 15. DNA of the CDR3: TGTGCCAGCAGTGAAGAGGGGCTAGAGGGGGCCCGGTCAGCTTTCTTT. As protein: CASSEEGLEGARSAFF.

A few counts support this clone. The chain employs TRBV6-6 and TRBJ2-2, with D perhaps matching TRBD1 (6 bases). This CDR3 spans 15 amino acids. CDR1 and CDR2 from the germline V gene are MNHNY and SVGAGI (reference sequence). With 2 bases removed from V and 3 bases from J, the gap between germline ends came to 10 bases. As DNA, the CDR3 is TGTGCCAGCAGTTACACCTACAGGGACACCGGGGAGCTGTTTTTT. Its protein is CASSYTYRDTGELFF.

The CDR3 DNA is TGTGCCAGCAGCTTGGGACTAGCGGGGCTAAACTACGAGCAGTACTTC. Translation: CASSLGLAGLNYEQYF. This chain connects TRBV7-6 to TRBJ2-7; TRBD2 aligns across 13 bases. CDR1 is SGHVS and CDR2 is FNYEAQ in the germline V gene. This CDR3 spans 16 amino acids. The V and J ends lost 3 bases and 3 bases, in that order; junction bases with no gene match: 5.

The chain has TRBV6-5 and TRBJ1-5; 9 bases line up with TRBD1. V lost 5 bases to trimming and J lost 1 base; unmatched junction nucleotides: 3. The CDR3 loop spans 15 amino acids. Germline CDR1 and CDR2: MNHEY and SVGAGI. The CDR3 sequence is CASSPDRGSNQPQHF. Written as DNA, the CDR3 is TGTGCCAGCAGTCCGGACAGGGGCAGCAATCAGCCCCAGCATTTT.

The chain couples TRBV6-1 to TRBJ2-2, with TRBD1 identical over 7 bases. The CDR3 is 14 residues long. Germline CDR1 reads MNHNS; CDR2 reads SASEGT. Trimming took 10 bases from V and 7 from J; bases not matched to a gene: 12. Here the CDR3 DNA reads TGTGCCACCCCCGGCAGGGGGTGGGACGGGGAGCTGTTTTTT. Protein product: CATPGRGWDGELFF.

This chain joins TRBV6-4 and TRBJ2-3; 11 nucleotides match TRBD2. The V gene's germline CDR1 is MRHNA and CDR2 SNTAGT. V dropped 3 bases and J dropped 2; count of bases not matched to a gene: 10. The CDR3 extends over 18 amino acids. The CDR3 reads CASSDRVLAGGPTDTQYF. The CDR3 bases are TGTGCCAGCAGTGATAGAGTGCTAGCGGGGGGCCCCACAGATACGCAGTATTTT.

The chain uses TRBV9 and TRBJ1-3; unclear D gene. Trimming removed 5 bases at V and 0 bases at J, with 12 bases between. Germline values: CDR1 SGDLS, CDR2 YYNGEE. The CDR3 contains 15 residues. CDR3 DNA: TGTGCCAGCAGTGACGGAGGCAGCTCTGGAAACACCATATATTTT. Translation: CASSDGGSSGNTIYF.

The chain is built from TRBV28 and TRBJ2-7; D possibly corresponds to TRBD1 (7 bases). Per the germline V gene, CDR1 is MDHEN and CDR2 is SYDVKM. The CDR3 has 18 residues. Trimming left V 4 bases short and J 6 bases short, with 28 bases between. Written as DNA, the CDR3 is TGTGCCAGCAGTTATACCGGGACAGATCCTTTGGGGGGAGGCGAGCAGTACTTC. This codes for CASSYTGTDPLGGGEQYF.

V is TRBV4-3 and J is TRBJ1-5, with D unclear. Looked up from germline, CDR1 is LGHNA and CDR2 is YSLEER. With 0 bases removed from V and 1 base from J, the gap between germline ends came to 10 bases. The CDR3 is 16 amino acids. The CDR3 region has the DNA TGCGCCAGCAGCCAAGATCCCGGGGTGAGCAATCAGCCCCAGCATTTT. It codes for CASSQDPGVSNQPQHF.

This chain uses TRBV13 with TRBJ2-7; 12 positions agree with TRBD1. CDR1 is PRHDT and CDR2 is FYEKMQ in the germline V gene (reference sequence). After removal of 1 base from V and 5 bases from J, the junction contained 3 bases not matched to a gene. CDR3 size: 15 residues. CDR3: CASSLVGDRGHEQYF. For the CDR3, the DNA is TGTGCCAGCAGCTTAGTGGGGGACAGGGGGCACGAGCAGTACTTC. Looking up the rest from reference TRBV13 and TRBJ2-7 gives the full variable domain: AAGVIQSPRHLIKEKRETATLKCYPIPRHDTVYWYQQGPGQDPQFLISFYEKMQSDKGSIPDRFSAQQFSDYHSELNMSSLELGDSALYFCASSLVGDRGHEQYFGPGTRLTVT.

J is TRBJ2-7 and V is TRBV5-1; 9 nucleotides align to TRBD1. There are 14 residues in the CDR3. V shed 4 bases and J 2 bases; nucleotides not matched to a gene: 4. CDR1 and CDR2 (germline): SGHRS, YFSETQ. The CDR3 loop reads CASSRGTGTYEQYF. The DNA of the CDR3 is TGCGCCAGCAGCCGCGGGACAGGGACCTACGAGCAGTACTTC.

Concerning this clone itself: At the DNA level, this CDR3 is encoded by other sequences in the same sample as well. The V call is TRBV4-2, the J call TRBJ2-2, with 12 positions matching TRBD2. The germline CDR1 and CDR2 sequences are LGHNA and YNFKEQ. The CDR3 consists of 19 residues. The V gene end was trimmed by 0 bases and the J gene end by 3 bases; junction bases not matched to a gene: 8. CDR3 amino acids: CASSQETLAGGFYTGELFF. Written as DNA, the CDR3 is TGTGCCAGCAGCCAAGAGACACTAGCGGGGGGATTTTACACCGGGGAGCTGTTTTTT.

V is TRBV7-3 and J is TRBJ2-1, with TRBD2 matching 8 bases. V was pared by 0 bases and J by 5 bases, with 6 bases of the junction left unmatched. Germline assignment: CDR1 SGHTA and CDR2 FQGTGA. The length of the CDR3 is 16 residues. The CDR3 DNA sequence: TGTGCCAGCAGCTTAACGCCCCCGGGGGGGGACAATGAGCAGTTCTTC. It specifies CASSLTPPGGDNEQFF. Based on the CDR3 plus reference TRBV7-3 and TRBJ2-1, the full variable domain is GAGVSQTPSNKVTEKGKYVELRCDPISGHTALYWYRQSLGQGPEFLIYFQGTGAADDSGLPNDRFFAVRPEGSVSTLKIQRTERGDSAVYLCASSLTPPGGDNEQFFGPGTRLTVL.

This sequence joins TRBV28 and TRBJ2-4; 7 nucleotides agree with TRBD1. Germline loops: CDR1 MDHEN, CDR2 SYDVKM. This CDR3 contains 15 residues. J lost 2 bases, V lost 5 bases, and 6 bases had no gene match. The CDR3 DNA is TGTGCCAGCAGTGAAACAGGGGTTCCCAAAAACATTCAGTACTTC. This sequence encodes CASSETGVPKNIQYF. The entire variable domain, with the rest obtained from reference TRBV28 and TRBJ2-4, is as follows: DVKVTQSSRYLVKRTGEKVFLECVQDMDHENMFWYRQDPGLGLRLIYFSYDVKMKEKGDIPEGYSVSREKKERFSLILESASTNQTSMYLCASSETGVPKNIQYFGAGTRLSVL.

This chain uses TRBV5-1 with TRBJ2-2; D is uncertain. The V end lost 4 bases, the J end lost 4 bases, and 8 bases lay between the germline ends. The length of the CDR3 is 13 residues. CDR1 SGHRS and CDR2 YFSETQ come from the germline V gene. The CDR3: CASSPAGTGELFF. The CDR3 DNA is TGCGCCAGCAGCCCTGCCGGCACCGGGGAGCTGTTTTTT.

The V and J genes are TRBV4-2 and TRBJ2-3; D is perhaps TRBD2 (5 bases). Trimming shortened V by 0 bases and J by 1 base, and 14 bases separated the two germline ends. The CDR3 totals 17 residues. Germline values: CDR1 LGHNA, CDR2 YNFKEQ. CDR3 sequence (DNA): TGTGCCAGCAGCCAAGAAAGTCCGCTAGCCGGCACAGATACGCAGTATTTT. It is translated as CASSQESPLAGTDTQYF.

The CDR3 loop reads CASSIVQGADTQYF. The CDR3, as DNA: TGTGCCAGTAGTATAGTTCAGGGTGCAGATACGCAGTATTTT. The rearrangement links TRBV19 to TRBJ2-3; possible D gene TRBD1, 5 bases. The CDR3 totals 14 residues. Germline V CDR1 and CDR2: LNHDA, SQIVND (reference sequence). Deletions cut 1 base from V and 4 bases from J, with 9 bases between. Filled out from reference TRBV19 and TRBJ2-3, the complete variable domain reads DGGITQSPKYLFRKEGQNVTLSCEQNLNHDAMYWYRQDPGQGLRLIYYSQIVNDFQKGDIAEGYSVSREKKESFPLTVTSAQKNPTAFYLCASSIVQGADTQYFGPGTRLTVL.

CDR3 loop: CASSFTDPRLPYEQYF. The CDR3 region has the DNA TGTGCCAGCAGTTTCACAGATCCCCGTCTCCCCTACGAGCAGTACTTC. This chain uses TRBV27 with TRBJ2-7; D unclear. There are 16 residues in the CDR3. With 3 bases removed from V and 2 bases from J, the gap between germline ends came to 17 bases. Germline V gives CDR1 MNHEY, CDR2 SMNVEV (reference sequence).

The chain employs TRBV7-9 and TRBJ2-5, with 9 bases identical to TRBD1. The V gene end was trimmed by 5 bases and the J gene end by 1 base; junction bases not matched to a gene: 2. Per the germline V gene, CDR1 is SEHNR and CDR2 is FQNEAQ (reference sequence). The CDR3 has 14 residues. The CDR3 nucleotides are TGTGCCAGCAGCCCGGACAGGGGCCAAGAGACCCAGTACTTC. Translating gives CASSPDRGQETQYF.